The 24 T cell receptor beta chains presented below share a single source sample, sequenced in a study of blood T cell repertoires in COVID-19. The protocol was immunoSEQ multiplex PCR, while the TCRdb copy is restricted to in-frame clones and leaves out a portion. This table has under 300,000 clones, 70% to 85% appearing once. Sequencing was performed on peripheral blood. The source is a woman older than 75 with active or convalescent COVID-19.

The chain has TRBV7-2 and TRBJ2-1; no reliable D call. Germline CDR1 SGHTA, CDR2 FQGNSA. The CDR3 is 12 residues long. Trimming removed 4 bases from V and 7 bases from J, with 8 bases in between. CDR3 loop: CASSSYMNEQFF. DNA for the CDR3: TGTGCCAGCAGCTCTTACATGAATGAGCAGTTCTTC.

This chain uses TRBV11-2 with TRBJ1-2, with 7 bases lining up with TRBD1. This CDR3 spans 15 amino acids. The germline V gene has CDR1 SGHAT and CDR2 FQNNGV. After removal of 5 bases from V and 7 bases from J, the junction contained 13 bases not matched to a gene. As DNA, the CDR3 is TGTGCCAGCAGCCGGTCCAAACAGGGGAATCTTGGCTACACCTTC. Its protein is CASSRSKQGNLGYTF.

The chain has TRBV10-3 and TRBJ2-1, with 8 bases that match TRBD2. Germline V CDR1 and CDR2: ENHRY, SYGVKD. CDR3 length equals 13 residues. After removal of 8 bases from V and 8 bases from J, the junction contained 8 bases not matched to a gene. This CDR3 reads CAIGSGSIDEQFF. CDR3 coding DNA: TGTGCCATCGGGAGCGGGAGTATCGATGAGCAGTTCTTC.

This clone appeared many times. The chain links TRBV24-1 to TRBJ2-7; D is possibly TRBD2 (5 bases). V was pared by 3 bases and J by 7 bases, with 12 bases between. Germline lookup yields CDR1 KGHDR and CDR2 SFDVKD. The CDR3 is made up of 13 amino acids. CDR3 nucleotides: TGTGCCACCAGTGATGCCCCCTCGGGAGAGCAGTACTTC. It encodes CATSDAPSGEQYF.

The chain is built from TRBV2 and TRBJ2-1; 13 nucleotides align to TRBD2. Germline CDR1 and CDR2: SNHLY and FYNNEI. The trim removed 6 bases at V and 2 bases at J, leaving 13 bases unmatched. The CDR3 loop spans 19 amino acids. CDR3 sequence: CASSRKTSGGPLPYNEQFF. The CDR3 DNA sequence: TGTGCCAGCAGCCGAAAGACTAGCGGGGGGCCCTTACCCTACAATGAGCAGTTCTTC. The full variable domain, its missing parts supplied by reference TRBV2 and TRBJ2-1, is EPEVTQTPSHQVTQMGQEVILRCVPISNHLYFYWYRQILGQKVEFLVSFYNNEISEKSEIFDDQFSVERPDGSNFTLKIRSTKLEDSAMYFCASSRKTSGGPLPYNEQFFGPGTRLTVL.

The V gene is TRBV24-1, the J gene TRBJ1-5; no clear D gene. CDR3 size: 14 residues. CDR1 and CDR2 (germline): KGHDR, SFDVKD. Trimming removed 3 bases from V and 7 bases from J, with 12 bases in between. CDR3 bases: TGTGCCACCAGTGATCCCCCAGAGGAGCAGCCCCAGCATTTT. Translating gives CATSDPPEEQPQHF.

On this clone itself: One end of the junction varies from germline; a read error may be responsible. This sequence joins TRBV7-7 and TRBJ2-2; 8 bases are a match to TRBD1. Germline CDR1 reads SSHAT; CDR2 reads FNYEAQ (reference sequence). The CDR3 runs to 15 residues. CDR3 residues: CASSRGQGFTGELFF. The CDR3 nucleotides read TGTGCTAGCAGCCGAGGACAGGGATTCACCGGGGAGCTGTTTTTT. Full variable domain (missing parts from reference TRBV7-7 and TRBJ2-2): GAGVSQSPRYKVTKRGQDVTLRCDPISSHATLYWYQQALGQGPEFLTYFNYEAQPDKSGLPSDRFSAERPEGSISTLTIQRTEQRDSAMYRCASSRGQGFTGELFFGEGSRLTVL.

With respect to this clone: A junction boundary mismatches the germline segment, possibly from a read error. The chain carries TRBV3-1 (or the pseudogene TRBV3-2) and TRBJ1-2; no clear D. Germline V gene lookup returns CDR1 LGHDT and CDR2 YNNKEL (reference sequence). This CDR3 spans 12 amino acids. The CDR3 DNA reads TGTGCCAGCAGCCAAGATGGGAGGGCGCGGCACTTC. Its protein product is CASSQDGRARHF.

The J gene is TRBJ2-3, the V gene TRBV11-2, with TRBD2 matching 12 bases. This CDR3 region has 17 residues. V lost 2 bases to trimming and J lost 8 bases; unmatched junction nucleotides: 11. Germline-derived CDR1 and CDR2 are SGHAT and FQNNGV. CDR3 coding DNA: TGTGCCAGCAGCTTATCCCTCCTAGCGGGGGGGCACCGTACGCAGTATTTT. Its translation: CASSLSLLAGGHRTQYF.

The rearrangement joins TRBV7-8 to TRBJ2-2; possibly TRBD1 for D (5 bases). V lost 2 bases, J lost 4 bases, and 11 bases lay in between. This CDR3 comprises 15 residues. Germline V CDR1 and CDR2: SGHVS, FQNEAQ. Written as DNA, the CDR3 is TGTGCCAGCAGCTTAACCAGGGCCTTCACCGGGGAGCTGTTTTTT. Protein: CASSLTRAFTGELFF.

This chain joins TRBV4-1 and TRBJ1-1; D is unresolved. CDR1 and CDR2 from the germline V gene are MGHRA and YSYEKL. The CDR3 covers 16 residues. V gave up 4 bases and J gave up 7 bases, with 22 bases separating them. The CDR3 coding sequence is TGCGCCAGCAGCCCCGGTCTAGCCTTCAGAACGAATGAAGCTTTCTTT. Protein sequence: CASSPGLAFRTNEAFF.

This clone was seen a single time. This rearrangement joins TRBV25-1 to TRBJ2-1; TRBD1 aligns across 10 bases. Germline trimming cut 5 bases from V and 2 bases from J; bases unmatched to any gene: 9. CDR3 length equals 17 residues. CDR1 is MGHDK, CDR2 SYGVNS, per germline. The CDR3 region is CASSRTGGPPAYNEQFF. DNA for the CDR3: TGTGCCAGCAGTCGGACAGGGGGACCCCCTGCCTACAATGAGCAGTTCTTC.

The CDR3 protein is CASSPRRLAPTNNEQFF. The CDR3 DNA is TGTGCCAGCTCACCCCGAAGACTAGCACCCACAAACAATGAGCAGTTCTTC. The rearrangement uses TRBV18 and TRBJ2-1, with 7 bases aligning to TRBD2. Germline CDR1 reads KGHSH; CDR2 reads LQKENI. CDR3 length: 17 amino acids. V shed 3 bases, J shed 5 bases, and the junction held 13 bases outside the gene matches. The whole variable domain, remainder taken from reference TRBV18 and TRBJ2-1, is NAGVMQNPRHLVRRRGQEARLRCSPMKGHSHVYWYRQLPEEGLKFMVYLQKENIIDESGMPKERFSAEFPKEGPSILRIQQVVRGDSAAYFCASSPRRLAPTNNEQFFGPGTRLTVL.

The V call is TRBV9, the J call TRBJ2-7, with TRBD2 matching 7 bases. The germline gives CDR1 SGDLS, CDR2 YYNGEE. This CDR3 comprises 15 residues. Trimming removed 0 bases from V and 7 bases from J; junction bases left unmatched: 10. CDR3: CASSVAASGEEEQYF. The CDR3 bases are TGTGCCAGCAGCGTAGCTGCTAGCGGCGAAGAAGAGCAGTACTTC.

The V and J genes are TRBV24-1 and TRBJ1-5; D perhaps matches TRBD1 (5 bases). CDR3 length: 13 amino acids. Germline V gene lookup returns CDR1 KGHDR and CDR2 SFDVKD. The germline V and J ends were trimmed by 5 bases and 6 bases, with 10 bases remaining between them. The CDR3 DNA reads as TGTGCCACCAGTGTGCAGGGATCTCAGCCCCAGCATTTT. This sequence encodes CATSVQGSQPQHF.

J is TRBJ2-5 and V is TRBV5-1; TRBD1 is a possible D gene (6 bases). V shed 4 bases and J shed 1 base, with 8 bases lying between them. The CDR3 has 13 amino acids. Per the germline V gene, CDR1 is SGHRS and CDR2 is YFSETQ. The CDR3 spells CASSKDSQETQYF. The CDR3 DNA reads as TGCGCCAGCAGCAAGGACAGCCAAGAGACCCAGTACTTC. Full variable domain (missing parts from reference TRBV5-1 and TRBJ2-5): KAGVTQTPRYLIKTRGQQVTLSCSPISGHRSVSWYQQTPGQGLQFLFEYFSETQRNKGNFPGRFSGRQFSNSRSEMNVSTLELGDSALYLCASSKDSQETQYFGPGTRLLVL.

J is TRBJ1-3 and V is TRBV9; the match to TRBD1 covers 7 bases. The CDR3 runs 16 residues. Per the germline V gene, CDR1 is SGDLS and CDR2 is YYNGEE. The V and J ends lost 4 bases and 0 bases, in that order; junction bases with no gene match: 7. The CDR3 protein is CASSRDSAPSGNTIYF. DNA for the CDR3: TGTGCCAGCAGCCGGGACAGTGCGCCCTCTGGAAACACCATATATTTT.

The chain recombines TRBV7-2 with TRBJ2-3; 10 nucleotides match TRBD2. This CDR3 is 17 amino acids long. V shed 1 base, J shed 0 bases, and the junction held 4 bases outside the gene matches. Germline CDR1 is SGHTA and CDR2 is FQGNSA. As DNA, the CDR3 is TGTGCCAGCAGCTTAGTGGCGACTAGCGGGAGCACAGATACGCAGTATTTT. Translated: CASSLVATSGSTDTQYF.

The rearrangement joins TRBV5-8 to TRBJ1-1; 10 bases match TRBD1. CDR1 and CDR2 from the germline V gene are SGHTS and YDEGEE. With 3 bases clipped from V and 0 bases from J, the junction kept 5 bases outside the gene matches. The CDR3 runs 16 residues. CDR3 amino acids: CASSWTGGTMNTEAFF. The CDR3 DNA follows: TGTGCCAGCAGCTGGACAGGGGGAACTATGAACACTGAAGCTTTCTTT.

The J gene is TRBJ1-2, the V gene TRBV30; 7 bases match TRBD1. Germline V gives CDR1 GTSNPN, CDR2 SVGIG (reference sequence). With 2 bases clipped from V and 4 bases from J, the junction kept 4 bases outside the gene matches. This CDR3 spans 13 amino acids. This chain's CDR3 is CAWSLAGGYGYTF. DNA for the CDR3: TGTGCCTGGAGTTTGGCAGGGGGCTATGGCTACACCTTC.

The CDR3 bases are TGTGCCAGCAGTACCGCTACGACCCAGTACTTC. Protein: CASSTATTQYF. The chain joins TRBV28 to TRBJ2-5; the D is unclear. With 5 bases removed from V and 7 bases from J, the gap between germline ends came to 8 bases. Looked up from germline, CDR1 is MDHEN and CDR2 is SYDVKM. This CDR3 is 11 amino acids long.

V is TRBV3-1 (or the pseudogene TRBV3-2) and J is TRBJ2-3, with 9 positions matching TRBD2. Unmatched junction bases numbered 13, after V lost 0 bases and J lost 6 bases. The CDR3 runs 18 residues. Looked up from germline, CDR1 is LGHDT and CDR2 is YNNKEL (reference sequence). The CDR3 loop reads CASSQDSPAGGLRDTQYF. The CDR3 bases are TGTGCCAGCAGCCAAGATTCCCCAGCGGGGGGACTCCGGGATACGCAGTATTTT.

This clone was found once. The CDR3, as DNA: TGTGCCAGCATCCCGATGACTAGCGGGAGCGCCGGGGAGCTGTTTTTT. Encoded protein: CASIPMTSGSAGELFF. The V gene is TRBV2, the J gene TRBJ2-2, with 12 bases aligning to TRBD2. This CDR3 comprises 16 residues. Germline values: CDR1 SNHLY, CDR2 FYNNEI. The trim removed 7 bases at V and 6 bases at J, leaving 9 bases unmatched.

The V and J genes are TRBV10-3 and TRBJ2-3; TRBD2 agrees at 10 bases. V lost 8 bases and J lost 0; bases outside the gene matches: 11. In germline, CDR1 is ENHRY, CDR2 SYGVKD. CDR3 length equals 17 residues. CDR3: CAIEASGGQASTDTQYF. CDR3 DNA sequence: TGTGCCATCGAGGCTAGCGGGGGCCAAGCTAGCACAGATACGCAGTATTTT.